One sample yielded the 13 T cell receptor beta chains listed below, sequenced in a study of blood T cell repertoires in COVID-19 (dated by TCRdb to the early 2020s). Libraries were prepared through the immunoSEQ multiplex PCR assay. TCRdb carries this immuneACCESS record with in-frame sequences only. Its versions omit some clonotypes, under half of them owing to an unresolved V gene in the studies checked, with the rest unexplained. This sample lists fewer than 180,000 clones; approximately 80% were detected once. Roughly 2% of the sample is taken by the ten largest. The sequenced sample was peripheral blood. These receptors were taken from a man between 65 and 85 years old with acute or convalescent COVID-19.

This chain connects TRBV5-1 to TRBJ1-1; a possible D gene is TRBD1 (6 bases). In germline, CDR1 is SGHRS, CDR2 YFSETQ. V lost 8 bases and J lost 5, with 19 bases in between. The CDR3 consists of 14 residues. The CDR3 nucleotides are TGCGCCAGTCGTGGGGGCAGGGGAGATACTGAAGCTTTCTTT. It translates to CASRGGRGDTEAFF.

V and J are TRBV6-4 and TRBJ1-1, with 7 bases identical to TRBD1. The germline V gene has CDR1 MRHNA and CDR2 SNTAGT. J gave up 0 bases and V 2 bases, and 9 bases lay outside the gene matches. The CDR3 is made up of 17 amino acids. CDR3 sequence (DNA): TGTGCCAGCAGTGACGAGGGGGCCGTTGGGGTGAACACTGAAGCTTTCTTT. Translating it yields CASSDEGAVGVNTEAFF.

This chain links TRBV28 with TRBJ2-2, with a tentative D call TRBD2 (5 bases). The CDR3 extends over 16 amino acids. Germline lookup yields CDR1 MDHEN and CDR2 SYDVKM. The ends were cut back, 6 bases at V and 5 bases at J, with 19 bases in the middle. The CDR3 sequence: CASRGFGERGTGELFF. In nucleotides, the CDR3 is TGTGCCAGCAGGGGGTTTGGAGAAAGAGGGACCGGGGAGCTGTTTTTT.

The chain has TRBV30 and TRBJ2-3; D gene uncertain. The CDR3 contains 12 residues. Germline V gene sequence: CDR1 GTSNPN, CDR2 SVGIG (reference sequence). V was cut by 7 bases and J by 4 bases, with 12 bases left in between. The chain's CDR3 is CAYELGADTQYF. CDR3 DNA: TGTGCCTATGAGTTGGGCGCAGATACGCAGTATTTT. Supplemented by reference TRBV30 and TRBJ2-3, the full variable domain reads SQTIHQWPATLVQPVGSPLSLECTVEGTSNPNLYWYRQAAGRGLQLLFYSVGIGQISSEVPQNLSASRPQDRQFILSSKKLLLSDSGFYLCAYELGADTQYFGPGTRLTVL.

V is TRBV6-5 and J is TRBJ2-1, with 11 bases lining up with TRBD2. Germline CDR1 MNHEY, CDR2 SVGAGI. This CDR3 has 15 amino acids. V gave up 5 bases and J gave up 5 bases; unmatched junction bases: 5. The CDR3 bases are TGTGCCAGCAGTACCGGGACTAGCGGCCACAATGAGCAGTTCTTC. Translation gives CASSTGTSGHNEQFF.

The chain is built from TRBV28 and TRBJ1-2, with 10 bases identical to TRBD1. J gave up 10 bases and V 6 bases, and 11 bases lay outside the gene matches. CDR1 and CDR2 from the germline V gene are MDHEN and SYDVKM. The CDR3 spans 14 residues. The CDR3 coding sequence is TGTGCCAGCAGAAACCGGGACAGGGGAACTTACTACACCTTC. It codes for CASRNRDRGTYYTF.

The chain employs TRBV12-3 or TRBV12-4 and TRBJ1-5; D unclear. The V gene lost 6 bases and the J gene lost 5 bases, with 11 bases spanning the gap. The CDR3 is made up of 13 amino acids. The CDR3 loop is CASRPGSDQPQHF. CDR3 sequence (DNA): TGTGCCAGCAGGCCAGGCTCCGATCAGCCCCAGCATTTT.

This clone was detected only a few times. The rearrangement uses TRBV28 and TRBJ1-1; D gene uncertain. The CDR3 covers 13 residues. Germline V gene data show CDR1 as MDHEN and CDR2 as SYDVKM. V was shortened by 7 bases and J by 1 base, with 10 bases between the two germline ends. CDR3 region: CASIRTSNTEAFF. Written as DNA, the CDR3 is TGTGCCAGCATTAGAACCTCGAACACTGAAGCTTTCTTT.

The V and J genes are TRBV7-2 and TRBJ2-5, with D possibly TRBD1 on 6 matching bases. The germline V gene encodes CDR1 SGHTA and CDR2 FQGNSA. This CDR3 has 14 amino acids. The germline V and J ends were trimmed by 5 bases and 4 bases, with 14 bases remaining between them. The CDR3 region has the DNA TGTGCCAGCAGCCTGGGACAATCGGGAGAGACCCAGTACTTC. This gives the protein CASSLGQSGETQYF.

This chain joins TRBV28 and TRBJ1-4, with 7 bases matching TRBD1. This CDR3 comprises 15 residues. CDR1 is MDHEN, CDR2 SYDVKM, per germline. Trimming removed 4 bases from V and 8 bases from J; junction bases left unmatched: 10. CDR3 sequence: CASSSPSGGDEKLFF. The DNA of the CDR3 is TGTGCCAGCAGTTCACCGTCAGGGGGAGACGAAAAACTGTTTTTT.

The CDR3 DNA follows: TGTGCCAGCAGCTTTTTCCCGTCAGACAGGGGGAGGGAGACCCAGTACTTC. This encodes CASSFFPSDRGRETQYF. This chain connects TRBV12-1 to TRBJ2-5; no check of the table's D call, TRBD1, against the DNA was made. TRBV12-1 is a documented pseudogene. This CDR3 is 17 amino acids long.

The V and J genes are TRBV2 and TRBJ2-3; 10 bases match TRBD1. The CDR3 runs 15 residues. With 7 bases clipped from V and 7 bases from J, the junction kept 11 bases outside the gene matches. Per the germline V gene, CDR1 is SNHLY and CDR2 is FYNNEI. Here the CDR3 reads CASIRQGAMGNTQYF. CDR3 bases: TGTGCCAGCATTAGACAGGGGGCCATGGGAAATACGCAGTATTTT.

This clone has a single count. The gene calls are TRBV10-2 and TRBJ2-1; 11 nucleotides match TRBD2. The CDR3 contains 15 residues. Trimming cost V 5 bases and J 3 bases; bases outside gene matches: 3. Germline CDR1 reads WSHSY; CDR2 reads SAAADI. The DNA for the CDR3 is TGCGCCAGCAGTTCCGGGACTAGCGGCTACAATGAGCAGTTCTTC. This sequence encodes CASSSGTSGYNEQFF.